This T cell receptor beta chain was identified in a study of beta chain features in type 1 diabetes. This clone was seen more than once but under ten times. Trimming cost V 6 bases and J 5 bases; bases outside gene matches: 8. Germline CDR1 MNHEY, CDR2 SVGAGI. The CDR3 spans 14 residues. Expressed TCRB transcripts were sequenced after all isolated RNA was converted to cDNA. Produced via immunoSEQ multiplex PCR; TCRdb's table is partial and in-frame only. This sample has around 99,000 clones, with 40% found just once. J is TRBJ2-5 and V is TRBV6-5; 8 bases map to TRBD1. The sequenced sample consisted of stem cell memory CD4+ T cells from blood. This clonotype was sampled from a woman aged 18-30 years in good health. This chain's CDR3 is CASSRGQGAETQYF. CDR3 coding DNA: TGTGCCAGCAGCCGCGGACAGGGTGCGGAGACCCAGTACTTC.